These T cell receptor beta chains were read from a single sample in a study of sequential checkpoint blockade in melanoma. TCRdb's copy holds only in-frame clones and misses some; the assay was immunoSEQ multiplex PCR. The sample gives fewer than 40,000 clones, about 88% of which show up once; 9.5% to 15% is in the top ten. Here the sequenced sample was CD8+ T cells sorted from blood (inferred from file names), taken from a patient given nivolumab and ipilimumab in sequence. The receptors shown here come from a human donor with melanoma. Both conserved end residues are part of each CDR3. The D gene is left open where the match is weak. Clone size is given for some rows only: seen once, a few or many times, or a class if the clone is expanded.

>TRBJ2-7|TRBV28|-|medium-sized
TGTGCCAGCAGTTTAGGGGCGGGACAGAAATTATCCTACGAGCAGTACTTC
CASSLGAGQKLSYEQYF
>TRBJ2-2|TRBV5-4|TRBD1|-
TGTGCCAGCAGCCCGACTACAGGGGCGAACACCGGGGAGCTGTTTTTT
CASSPTTGANTGELFF
>TRBJ1-5|TRBV6-5|-|-
TGTGCCAGCAGTTACTCAGGGGCGCCGGGTCAGCCCCAGCATTTT
CASSYSGAPGQPQHF
>TRBJ1-5|TRBV19|-|-
TGTGCCAGTACCCAGGACAGTGCCAATCAGCCCCAGCATTTT
CASTQDSANQPQHF
>TRBJ1-1|TRBV5-1|-|once
TGCGCCAGCAGCGATCAGACAGCTGAAGCTTTCTTT
CASSDQTAEAFF
>TRBJ2-1|TRBV5-1|TRBD1|-
TGCGCCAGCAGCTGGAGGACAGGGACTTACAATGAGCAGTTCTTC
CASSWRTGTYNEQFF
>TRBJ2-1|TRBV7-9|-|few
TGTGCCAGCATCAGGGCCGATGAGCAGTTCTTC
CASIRADEQFF
>TRBJ2-1|TRBV28|-|-
TGTGCCAGCAGTTCCTACAGGGCTCGGGCAGAATACAATGAGCAGTTCTTC
CASSSYRARAEYNEQFF
>TRBJ1-4|TRBV6-6|-|once
TGTGCCAGCAGCCCACGGGAGACAACTAATGAAAAACTGTTTTTT
CASSPRETTNEKLFF
>TRBJ1-3|TRBV27|-|-
TGTGCCAGCAGTCTCTCTGGAAACACCATATATTTT
CASSLSGNTIYF
>TRBJ2-7|TRBV11-2|TRBD2|-
TGTGCCAGCAGCCGAGCGGGAAAGACCTACGAGCAGTACTTC
CASSRAGKTYEQYF
>TRBJ1-1|TRBV7-8|-|-
TGTGCCAGCCGAGATCTGAGGGATCGGAACACTGAAGCTTTCTTT
CASRDLRDRNTEAFF
>TRBJ2-5|TRBV6-5|TRBD2|-
TGTGCCAGCAGTTACGGGGTAGCGGGAGTGGAGACCCAGTACTTC
CASSYGVAGVETQYF
>TRBJ2-3|TRBV6-5|-|once
TGTGCCAGCAGTCCGGGACTCAACACAGATACGCAGTATTTT
CASSPGLNTDTQYF
>TRBJ1-5|TRBV29-1|TRBD1|-
TGCAGCGTACCCGGACAGGATAGCAATCAGCCCCAGCATTTT
CSVPGQDSNQPQHF
>TRBJ2-2|TRBV13|-|-
TGTGCCAGCAGCTCTGCCGGGGAGCTGTTTTTT
CASSSAGELFF
>TRBJ2-1|TRBV5-1|-|-
TGCGCCAGCAGCTTGGCCAGGTTCGTCGATGAGCAGTTCTTC
CASSLARFVDEQFF
>TRBJ2-7|TRBV19|TRBD2|-
TGTGCCAGTAGTACCGGGACTAGCGGCTACGAGCAGTACTTC
CASSTGTSGYEQYF
>TRBJ1-3|TRBV5-6|TRBD1|once
TGTGCCAGCAGCTTGGGCAGGGGGCCGGGAGGAAACACCATATATTTT
CASSLGRGPGGNTIYF
>TRBJ2-1|TRBV27|TRBD2|-
TGTGCCAGCAATAGCGGGAGCTCCTACAATGAGCAGTTCTTC
CASNSGSSYNEQFF
>TRBJ1-2|TRBV5-1|TRBD1|-
TGCGCCAGCAGCTACACACGGGACAGATCCTCGCATGGCTACACCTTC
CASSYTRDRSSHGYTF
>TRBJ1-5|TRBV19|-|few
TGTGCCAGTAGTATAACGGAGTATAGCAATCAGCCCCAGCATTTT
CASSITEYSNQPQHF
>TRBJ1-5|TRBV4-2|TRBD1|-
TGTGCCAGCAGCCAAGAGGACAGGGGACCTAGCAATCAGCCCCAGCATTTT
CASSQEDRGPSNQPQHF
>TRBJ2-2|TRBV5-8|TRBD2|-
TGTGCCAGCAGCTGGGGACTAGCGGGAGACGGGGAGCTGTTTTTT
CASSWGLAGDGELFF
>TRBJ2-1|TRBV2|TRBD1|-
TGTGCCAACGAGATAAGCCGGGACAGGGGTACTCTGTTCTTC
CANEISRDRGTLFF
>TRBJ2-1|TRBV6-5|-|-
TGTGCCAGCAGTTACGGGGAGCGGTACAATGAGCAGTTCTTC
CASSYGERYNEQFF
>TRBJ2-7|TRBV6-1|-|-
TGTGCCAGCAGTGAAACTGGGAGCTCCTACGAGCAGTACTTC
CASSETGSSYEQYF
>TRBJ1-5|TRBV6-5|-|-
TGTGCCAGCAGTTACTCGCGGCGGGGACCGCCCCAGCATTTT
CASSYSRRGPPQHF
>TRBJ2-7|TRBV27|-|-
TGTGCCAGCAGTTTATCTGCCGGGGTTGGCTACGAGCAGTACTTC
CASSLSAGVGYEQYF
>TRBJ2-7|TRBV7-6|TRBD2|once
TGTGCCAGCAGCTTTCGGGAGGGAACCTACGAGCAGTACTTC
CASSFREGTYEQYF
>TRBJ1-5|TRBV19|-|few
TGTGCCAGTAGGTACTCGGACAGCAACAATCAGCCCCAGCATTTT
CASRYSDSNNQPQHF
>TRBJ2-1|TRBV9|TRBD2|-
TGTGCCAGCAGCCCTCGGGTAGCGGGTTACAATGAGCAGTTCTTC
CASSPRVAGYNEQFF
>TRBJ2-2|TRBV19|TRBD2|-
TGTGCCAGTAGTATAGTGGCGGGAGGGGGAACCGGGGAGCTGTTTTTT
CASSIVAGGGTGELFF
>TRBJ2-1|TRBV6-4|TRBD2|once
TGTGCCAGCAGTGACTCGATAATAGCGGGCAATGAGCAGTTCTTC
CASSDSIIAGNEQFF
>TRBJ2-2|TRBV27|TRBD1|once
TGTGCCAGCAGTTCCCCCGGGACAGGGGGCTATACCGGGGAGCTGTTTTTT
CASSSPGTGGYTGELFF
>TRBJ2-2|TRBV7-3|-|-
TGTGCCAGCACCCTTAGCGGGACAGTCGGGGAGCTGTTTTTT
CASTLSGTVGELFF
>TRBJ2-1|TRBV9|-|-
TGTGCCAGCAGCGGGTCCGGGGTCTCCTACAATGAGCAGTTCTTC
CASSGSGVSYNEQFF
>TRBJ2-1|TRBV7-2|TRBD2|once
TGTGCCAGCAGCGAGGGACTAGCGGGAGGGGAAGATGAGCAGTTCTTC
CASSEGLAGGEDEQFF
>TRBJ2-5|TRBV19|-|once
TGTGCCAGTAGGGGCAGGGTCACACAAGAGACCCAGTACTTC
CASRGRVTQETQYF
>TRBJ2-1|TRBV7-6|TRBD2|-
TGTGCCAGCAGCTTATCTGGCACTAGCGGGTACAATGAGCAGTTCTTC
CASSLSGTSGYNEQFF
>TRBJ2-1|TRBV11-2|TRBD2|-
TGTGCCAGCAGCTTAGAGCGCGGGAGTGGCTCCTACAATGAGCAGTTCTTC
CASSLERGSGSYNEQFF
>TRBJ2-5|TRBV11-2|-|-
TGTGCCAGCAGCTCTAGACTAGTGGAGACCCAGTACTTC
CASSSRLVETQYF
>TRBJ2-1|TRBV7-9|TRBD2|-
TGTGCCAGCAGCCCGGAACTAGCGGGAGGGGCTGAGCAGTTCTTC
CASSPELAGGAEQFF
>TRBJ2-1|TRBV2|-|-
TGTGCCACCGCCTCCGGGACAATCGCCCCCAATGAGCAGTTCTTC
CATASGTIAPNEQFF
>TRBJ2-1|TRBV9|TRBD2|-
TGTGCCAGCAGCGACGAGACTAGCGGGAGTCTGAGTGAGCAGTTCTTC
CASSDETSGSLSEQFF
>TRBJ2-5|TRBV27|TRBD1|-
TGTGCCAGCAGTTTCCTCCTCCCGGGACAGAAGCAAGAGACCCAGTACTTC
CASSFLLPGQKQETQYF
>TRBJ1-5|TRBV19|TRBD1|-
TGTGCCAGTAGTGGGACAGGGAGGTTCCGAGAAAAAATGGAGCCCCAGCATTTT
CASSGTGRFREKMEPQHF
>TRBJ2-2|TRBV2|-|-
TGTGCCAGCAGTGAAGGTACAACGAACACCGGGGAGCTGTTTTTT
CASSEGTTNTGELFF
>TRBJ2-2|TRBV19|-|-
TGTGCCAGTAGCACAGGGAACTATCACGGGGAGCTGTTTTTT
CASSTGNYHGELFF